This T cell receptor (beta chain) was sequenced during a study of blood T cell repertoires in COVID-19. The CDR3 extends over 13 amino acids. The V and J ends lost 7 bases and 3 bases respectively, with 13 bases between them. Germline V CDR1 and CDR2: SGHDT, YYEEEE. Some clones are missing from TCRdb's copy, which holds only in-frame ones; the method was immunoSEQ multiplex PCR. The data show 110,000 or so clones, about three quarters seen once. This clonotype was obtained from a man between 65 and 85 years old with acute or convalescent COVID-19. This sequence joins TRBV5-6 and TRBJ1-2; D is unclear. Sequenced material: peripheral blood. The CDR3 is CASQFGNDYGYTF. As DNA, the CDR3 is TGTGCCAGCCAATTCGGGAACGACTATGGCTACACCTTC.